The entry that follows covers one T cell receptor (beta chain) sequence. Its antigen is not known. Unique molecular identifiers were linked by the library to individual cDNA molecules. A single record per CDR3 protein comes from TCRdb applying MiXCR to the RACE reads. The sample records 300,000 to 350,000 distinct CDR3 sequences, under 9% being singletons. The data derive from a study of human T cells and chemical hapten exposure. Indicated time point: patch test 1, 2 weeks after DPC sensitization. Sample treatment: therapeutic diphenylcyclopropenone sensitization with weekly scalp DPC. Study results and limitations: Counts of expanded TCRs at PT1 were positively correlated with patch test score.

The sequencing here drew on whole blood, taken in connection with sensitization to the hapten diphenylcyclopropenone (DPC). This sequence was found in a woman aged 18-29 years with alopecia areata. Some clones in this sample may be carry-over from other donors' samples.

The CDR3 loop reads CASSQEGGNQPQHF. CDR3 sequence (DNA): TGCGCCAGCAGCCAAGAAGGGGGCAATCAGCCCCAGCATTTT. The J gene is TRBJ1-5, the V gene TRBV4-1; possibly TRBD1 for D (5 bases). This CDR3 spans 14 amino acids. From germline, CDR1 is MGHRA and CDR2 YSYEKL. Trimming left V 0 bases short and J 2 bases short, with 5 bases between.